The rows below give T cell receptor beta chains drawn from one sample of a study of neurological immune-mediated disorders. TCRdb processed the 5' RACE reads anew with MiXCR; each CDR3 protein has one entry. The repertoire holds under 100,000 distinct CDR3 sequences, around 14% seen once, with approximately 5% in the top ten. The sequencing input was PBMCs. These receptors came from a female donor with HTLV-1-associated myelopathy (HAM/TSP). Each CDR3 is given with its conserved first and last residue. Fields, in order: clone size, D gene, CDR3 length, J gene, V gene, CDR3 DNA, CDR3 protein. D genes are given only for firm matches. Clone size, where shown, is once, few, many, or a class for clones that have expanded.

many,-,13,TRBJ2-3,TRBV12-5,TGTGCTAGTGGTTTGTCAGGAAAGGGTACGCAGTATTTT,CASGLSGKGTQYF
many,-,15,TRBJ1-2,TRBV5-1,TGCGCCAGCAGCTTGTTGGCCAGCGCGGCCTATGGCTACACCTTC,CASSLLASAAYGYTF
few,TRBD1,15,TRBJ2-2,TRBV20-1,TGCAGTGCTAGAGCCGGGACAGGGGGCACCGGGGAGCTGTTTTTT,CSARAGTGGTGELFF
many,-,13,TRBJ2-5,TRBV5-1,TGCGCCAGCAGCCTTCGGGGGCAGGAGACCCAGTACTTC,CASSLRGQETQYF
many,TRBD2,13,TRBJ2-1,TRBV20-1,TGCAGTGCTAGTGGGGGGGCCTACAATGAGCAGTTCTTC,CSASGGAYNEQFF
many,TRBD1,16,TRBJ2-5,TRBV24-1,TGTGCCACCAGAGTCTTGAGGGGGCCTGCGATGGAGACCCAGTACTTC,CATRVLRGPAMETQYF
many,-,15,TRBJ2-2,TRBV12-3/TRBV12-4,TGTGCCAGCAGTGGGGCCTACCGGAACACCGGGGAGCTGTTTTTT,CASSGAYRNTGELFF
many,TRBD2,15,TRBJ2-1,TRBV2,TGTGCCACCTCCCAGGAGCGGGACCTCTACAATGAGCAGTTCTTC,CATSQERDLYNEQFF
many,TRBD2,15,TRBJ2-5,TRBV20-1,TGCAGTGCTAGAGTTCTAGCGGGGGCCCAAGAGACCCAGTACTTC,CSARVLAGAQETQYF
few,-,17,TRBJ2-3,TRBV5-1,TGCGCCAGCAGCTACGGGAAGGGGGAGGTCGGCACAGATACGCAGTATTTT,CASSYGKGEVGTDTQYF
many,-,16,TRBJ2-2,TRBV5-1,TGCGCCAGCAGCTTCCTCCCGGACACCGACACCGGGGAGCTGTTTTTT,CASSFLPDTDTGELFF
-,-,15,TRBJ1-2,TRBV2,TGTGCCAGCAGTGAAGGGCAGGGCCGGGCGTCTGGCTACATCTTC,CASSEGQGRASGYIF
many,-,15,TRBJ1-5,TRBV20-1,TGCAGTGCCCGACAGTCGGGGGCAGATAGTCAGCCCCAGCATTTT,CSARQSGADSQPQHF
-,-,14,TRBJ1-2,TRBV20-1,TGCAGTGCTAGAGATGGCGATTTAAGCTATGGCTACACCTTC,CSARDGDLSYGYTF
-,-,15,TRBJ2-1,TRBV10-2,TGCGCCAGCGGGCAAGGGCTGGGGGTGGGAAATGAGCAGTTCTTC,CASGQGLGVGNEQFF
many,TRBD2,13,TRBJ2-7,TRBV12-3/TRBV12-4,TGTGCCAGCAGTTTAGGCGCGGGGGGCGAGAAGTACTTC,CASSLGAGGEKYF
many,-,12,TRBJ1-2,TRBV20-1,TGCAGTGCCATTACAGGGTTCTATGGCTACACCTTC,CSAITGFYGYTF
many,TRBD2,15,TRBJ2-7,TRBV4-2,TGTGCCAGCAGCCAAGAGGGTAGCGGGGGCTACGAGCAGTACTTC,CASSQEGSGGYEQYF
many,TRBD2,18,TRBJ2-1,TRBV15,TGTGCCACCAGCAGATCACAGGGGAGCGGGGGGTTCTACAATGAGCAGTTCTTC,CATSRSQGSGGFYNEQFF
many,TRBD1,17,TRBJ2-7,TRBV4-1,TGCGCCAGCAGCCAAAATACCTGGACAGGGGAGATCTACGAGCAGTACTTC,CASSQNTWTGEIYEQYF
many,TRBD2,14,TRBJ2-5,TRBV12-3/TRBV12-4,TGTGCCAGCAGTCCCGGGGGGGCCCGGGGGACCCAGTACTTC,CASSPGGARGTQYF
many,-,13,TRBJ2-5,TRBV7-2,TGTGCCAGCAGCCCGGGACCAAAAGAGACCCAGTACTTC,CASSPGPKETQYF
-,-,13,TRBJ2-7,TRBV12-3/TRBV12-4,TGTGCCAGCAGGGGGACGGGTCTACCCGAGCAGTACTTC,CASRGTGLPEQYF
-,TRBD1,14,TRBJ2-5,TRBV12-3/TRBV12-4,TGTGCCAGCAGCCCCCCGGGACAGGGGGAGACCCAGTACTTC,CASSPPGQGETQYF
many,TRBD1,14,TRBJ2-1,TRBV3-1,TGTGCCAGCGGGGACAGGGGTCTCGTCAATGAGCAGTTCTTC,CASGDRGLVNEQFF
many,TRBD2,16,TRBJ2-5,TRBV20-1,TGCAGTGCTAGACGGTCTAGCGGGGGCCAGAGGGAGACCCAGTACTTC,CSARRSSGGQRETQYF
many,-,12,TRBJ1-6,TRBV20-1,TGCAGTGCTAGAGAGGAGGGTTCACCCCTCCACTTT,CSAREEGSPLHF
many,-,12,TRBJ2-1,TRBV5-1,TGCGCCTCCCGGGCGAGTCTCATTGAGCAGTTCTTC,CASRASLIEQFF
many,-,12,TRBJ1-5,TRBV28,TGTGCCAGCAGTTTATGGCAACAGCCCCAGCATTTT,CASSLWQQPQHF